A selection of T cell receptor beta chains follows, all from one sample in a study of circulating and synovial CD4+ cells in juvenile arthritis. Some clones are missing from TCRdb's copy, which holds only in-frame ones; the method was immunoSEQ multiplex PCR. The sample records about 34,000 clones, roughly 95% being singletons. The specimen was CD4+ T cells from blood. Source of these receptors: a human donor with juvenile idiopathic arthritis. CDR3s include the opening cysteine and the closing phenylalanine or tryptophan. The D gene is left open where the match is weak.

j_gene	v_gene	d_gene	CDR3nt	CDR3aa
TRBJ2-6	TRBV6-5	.	TGTGCCAGCGTCCGTTCCGGGGCCAACGTCCTGACTTTC	CASVRSGANVLTF
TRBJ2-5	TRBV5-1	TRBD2	TGCGCCAGCAGCTTGGGGGCTAGCGGACAAGAGACCCAGTACTTC	CASSLGASGQETQYF
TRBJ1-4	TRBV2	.	TGTGCCAGCTCCTCTCTGGCGGCAGATGAAAAACTGTTTTTT	CASSSLAADEKLFF
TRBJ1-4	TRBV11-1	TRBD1	TGTGCCAGCAGCACCACCGGGACAGAGAATGAAAAACTGTTTTTT	CASSTTGTENEKLFF
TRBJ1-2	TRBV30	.	TGTGCCTGGAGTAAGACAGCTAACTATGGCTACACCTTC	CAWSKTANYGYTF
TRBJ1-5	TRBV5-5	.	TGTGCCAGCAGCTTGGTGCAGGGTAGCAATCAGCCCCAGCATTTT	CASSLVQGSNQPQHF
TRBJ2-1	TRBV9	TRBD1	TGTGCCAGCAGCTTAACAGGGGAGTCCTACAATGAGCAGTTCTTC	CASSLTGESYNEQFF
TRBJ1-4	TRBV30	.	TGTGCCTGGAAAGTTAGACAGACTTATAATGAAAAACTGTTTTTT	CAWKVRQTYNEKLFF
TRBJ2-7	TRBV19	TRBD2	TGTGCCAGTGGGGGGTCTAGCGGGAGGGCCAGTCACGAGCAGTACTTC	CASGGSSGRASHEQYF
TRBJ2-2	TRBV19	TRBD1	TGTGCCAGTAGTCGACCACCAGGGACAGGAAACACCGGGGAGCTGTTTTTT	CASSRPPGTGNTGELFF
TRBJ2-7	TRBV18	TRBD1	TGTGCCAGCTCACCGCTAACCGGGACAGGGGGTCTCGAGCAGTACTTC	CASSPLTGTGGLEQYF